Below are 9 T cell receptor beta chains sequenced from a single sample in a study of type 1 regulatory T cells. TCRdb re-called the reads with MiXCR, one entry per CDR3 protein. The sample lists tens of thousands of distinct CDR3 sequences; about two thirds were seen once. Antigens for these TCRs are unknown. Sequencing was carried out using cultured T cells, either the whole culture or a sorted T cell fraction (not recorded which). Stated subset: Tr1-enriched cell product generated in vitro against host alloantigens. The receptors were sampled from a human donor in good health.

CDR3 coding DNA: TGCAGTGCTCTTCATGAGGACACCGGGGAGCTGTTTTTT. Its protein is CSALHEDTGELFF. The chain carries TRBV20-1 and TRBJ2-2, with no clear D. Trimming removed 5 bases from V and 3 bases from J, with 10 bases in between. The germline CDR1 and CDR2 sequences are DFQATT and SNEGSKA (reference sequence). The CDR3 has 13 residues.

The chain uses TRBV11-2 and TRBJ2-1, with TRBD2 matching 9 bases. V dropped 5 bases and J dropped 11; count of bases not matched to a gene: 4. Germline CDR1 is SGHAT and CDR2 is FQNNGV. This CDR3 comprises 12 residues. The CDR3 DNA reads TGTGCCAGCAGCAAAAGCGGGGGGCAGCAGTTCTTC. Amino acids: CASSKSGGQQFF. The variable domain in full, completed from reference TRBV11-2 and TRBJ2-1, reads EAGVAQSPRYKIIEKRQSVAFWCNPISGHATLYWYQQILGQGPKLLIQFQNNGVVDDSQLPKDRFSAERLKGVDSTLKIQPAKLEDSAVYLCASSKSGGQQFFGPGTRLTVL.

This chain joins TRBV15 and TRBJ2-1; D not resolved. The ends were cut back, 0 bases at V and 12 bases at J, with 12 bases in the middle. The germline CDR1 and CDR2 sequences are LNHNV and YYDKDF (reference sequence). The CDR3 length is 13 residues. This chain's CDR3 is CATSREESKVQFF. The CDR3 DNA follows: TGTGCCACCAGCAGAGAGGAGAGTAAAGTGCAGTTCTTC. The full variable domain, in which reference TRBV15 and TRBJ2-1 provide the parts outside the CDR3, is DAMVIQNPRYQVTQFGKPVTLSCSQTLNHNVMYWYQQKSSQAPKLLFHYYDKDFNNEADTPDNFQSRRPNTSFCFLDIRSPGLGDTAMYLCATSREESKVQFFGPGTRLTVL.

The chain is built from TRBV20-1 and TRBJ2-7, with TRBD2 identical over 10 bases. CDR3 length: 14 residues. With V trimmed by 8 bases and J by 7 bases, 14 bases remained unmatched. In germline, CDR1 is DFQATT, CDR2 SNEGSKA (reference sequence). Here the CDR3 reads CSPSSASGGMEQYF. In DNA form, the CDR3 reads TGCAGTCCGTCGTCGGCTAGCGGGGGTATGGAGCAGTACTTC.

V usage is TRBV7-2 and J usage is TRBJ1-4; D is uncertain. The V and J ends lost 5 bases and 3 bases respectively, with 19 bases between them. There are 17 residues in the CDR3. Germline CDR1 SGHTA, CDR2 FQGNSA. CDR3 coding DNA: TGTGCCAGCAGCCCCCGCAGACGAGTGGGGTCTAATGAAAAACTGTTTTTT. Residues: CASSPRRRVGSNEKLFF.

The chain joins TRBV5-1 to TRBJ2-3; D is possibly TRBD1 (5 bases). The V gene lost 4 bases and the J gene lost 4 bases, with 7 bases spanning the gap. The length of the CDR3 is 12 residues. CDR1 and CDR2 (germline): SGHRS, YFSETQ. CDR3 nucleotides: TGCGCCAGCAGCGTAGGGGCAGATACGCAGTATTTT. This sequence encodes CASSVGADTQYF.

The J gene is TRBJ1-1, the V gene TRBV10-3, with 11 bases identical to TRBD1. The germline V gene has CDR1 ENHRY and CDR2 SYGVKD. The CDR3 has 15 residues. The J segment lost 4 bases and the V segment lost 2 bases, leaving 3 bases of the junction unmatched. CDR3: CAISEPGTGGTEAFF. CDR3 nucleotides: TGTGCCATCAGTGAGCCCGGGACAGGGGGCACTGAAGCTTTCTTT.

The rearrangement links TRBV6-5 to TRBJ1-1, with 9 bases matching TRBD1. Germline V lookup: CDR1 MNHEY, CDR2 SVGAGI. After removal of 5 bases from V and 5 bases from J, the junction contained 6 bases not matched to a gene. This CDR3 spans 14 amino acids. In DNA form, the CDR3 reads TGTGCCAGCAGTAACAGGGGGCTCGTGACTGAAGCTTTCTTT. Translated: CASSNRGLVTEAFF.

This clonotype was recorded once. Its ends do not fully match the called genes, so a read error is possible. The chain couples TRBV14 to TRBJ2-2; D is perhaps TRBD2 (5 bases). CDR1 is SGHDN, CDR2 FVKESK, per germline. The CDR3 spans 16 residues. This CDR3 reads CASSQGSPGNPGELFF. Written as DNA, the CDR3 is TGTGCCAGCAGCCAAGGGTCGCCGGGGAACCCCGGGGAGCTGTTTTTT.